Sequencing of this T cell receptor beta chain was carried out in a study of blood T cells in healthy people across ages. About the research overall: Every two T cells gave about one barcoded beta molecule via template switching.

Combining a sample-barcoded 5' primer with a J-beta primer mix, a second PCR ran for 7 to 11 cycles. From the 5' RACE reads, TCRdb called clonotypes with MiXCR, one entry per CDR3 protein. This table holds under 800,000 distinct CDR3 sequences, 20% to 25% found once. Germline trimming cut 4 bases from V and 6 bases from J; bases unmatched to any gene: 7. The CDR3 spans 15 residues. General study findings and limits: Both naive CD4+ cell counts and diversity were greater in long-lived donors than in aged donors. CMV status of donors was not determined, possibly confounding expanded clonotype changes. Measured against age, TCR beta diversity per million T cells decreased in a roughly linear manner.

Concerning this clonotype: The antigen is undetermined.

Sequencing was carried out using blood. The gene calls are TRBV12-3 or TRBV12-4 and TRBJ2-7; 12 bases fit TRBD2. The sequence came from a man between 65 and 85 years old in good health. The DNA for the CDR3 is TGTGCCAGCAGTTCCCTAGCGGGAGGGCTGGGCGAGCAGTACTTC. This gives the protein CASSSLAGGLGEQYF.